This T cell receptor (beta chain) is drawn from a study of blood T cell repertoires in COVID-19. The overall study: The study drew acute and convalescent COVID-19 samples from the United States, Italy and Spain. T cells, B-cell-depleted T cells, or PBMCs provided the cDNA or gDNA that served as material.

The Seattle patients, enrolled during active infection, were followed longitudinally. In the original analysis: The authors estimated nucleated cell counts from reference gene primer amplification. Here immunoSEQ multiplex PCR was the method, and the copy in TCRdb shows in-frame clones only, minus some. The V and J calls and the clone size are those of that table, but D and trimming were determined from the DNA. The sample yields about 190,000 clones, 82% seen once. Between the trimmed V and J ends, which lost 6 bases and 4 bases, there was a span of 13 bases. The CDR3 extends over 14 amino acids. Germline V CDR1 and CDR2: MNHEY, SVGAGI.

This sequence joins TRBV6-5 and TRBJ1-5; no firm D call. The origin of this receptor is an older woman with COVID-19, enrolled during active disease. Input material: peripheral blood. The CDR3: CASSLRVSNQPQHF. CDR3 DNA sequence: TGTGCCAGCAGCCTCCGGGTTAGTAATCAGCCCCAGCATTTT.